This TCR beta chain was found in a study of shared clonotypes between healthy human individuals. About the study: Three men and a couple of women, aged 18 to 49, were donors.

Deep was the level used in running the assay. Original data processing: ImmunoSEQ only sent back junction sequences with no quality scores, so filtering was done differently. Sequenced by immunoSEQ multiplex PCR; TCRdb stores in-frame clones only, minus some. That table is the source of V, J and clone size, and D and trimming were worked out from the DNA. This repertoire shows approximately 440,000 clones, around 77% found once; its top ten account for about 11%. With 1 base clipped from V and 0 bases from J, the junction kept 5 bases outside the gene matches. The germline gives CDR1 SGHVS, CDR2 FQNEAQ. The CDR3 runs 16 residues.

What was sequenced was PBMCs. This clonotype originated in a woman aged 35 to 49 in good health. Some clones in this sample may be carry-over from other donors' samples. This chain uses TRBV7-8 with TRBJ2-7; 8 nucleotides agree with TRBD2. The CDR3 region has the DNA TGTGCCAGCAGCTTAGGAGCCGGGGGGGGCTCCTACGAGCAGTACTTC. It codes for CASSLGAGGGSYEQYF.